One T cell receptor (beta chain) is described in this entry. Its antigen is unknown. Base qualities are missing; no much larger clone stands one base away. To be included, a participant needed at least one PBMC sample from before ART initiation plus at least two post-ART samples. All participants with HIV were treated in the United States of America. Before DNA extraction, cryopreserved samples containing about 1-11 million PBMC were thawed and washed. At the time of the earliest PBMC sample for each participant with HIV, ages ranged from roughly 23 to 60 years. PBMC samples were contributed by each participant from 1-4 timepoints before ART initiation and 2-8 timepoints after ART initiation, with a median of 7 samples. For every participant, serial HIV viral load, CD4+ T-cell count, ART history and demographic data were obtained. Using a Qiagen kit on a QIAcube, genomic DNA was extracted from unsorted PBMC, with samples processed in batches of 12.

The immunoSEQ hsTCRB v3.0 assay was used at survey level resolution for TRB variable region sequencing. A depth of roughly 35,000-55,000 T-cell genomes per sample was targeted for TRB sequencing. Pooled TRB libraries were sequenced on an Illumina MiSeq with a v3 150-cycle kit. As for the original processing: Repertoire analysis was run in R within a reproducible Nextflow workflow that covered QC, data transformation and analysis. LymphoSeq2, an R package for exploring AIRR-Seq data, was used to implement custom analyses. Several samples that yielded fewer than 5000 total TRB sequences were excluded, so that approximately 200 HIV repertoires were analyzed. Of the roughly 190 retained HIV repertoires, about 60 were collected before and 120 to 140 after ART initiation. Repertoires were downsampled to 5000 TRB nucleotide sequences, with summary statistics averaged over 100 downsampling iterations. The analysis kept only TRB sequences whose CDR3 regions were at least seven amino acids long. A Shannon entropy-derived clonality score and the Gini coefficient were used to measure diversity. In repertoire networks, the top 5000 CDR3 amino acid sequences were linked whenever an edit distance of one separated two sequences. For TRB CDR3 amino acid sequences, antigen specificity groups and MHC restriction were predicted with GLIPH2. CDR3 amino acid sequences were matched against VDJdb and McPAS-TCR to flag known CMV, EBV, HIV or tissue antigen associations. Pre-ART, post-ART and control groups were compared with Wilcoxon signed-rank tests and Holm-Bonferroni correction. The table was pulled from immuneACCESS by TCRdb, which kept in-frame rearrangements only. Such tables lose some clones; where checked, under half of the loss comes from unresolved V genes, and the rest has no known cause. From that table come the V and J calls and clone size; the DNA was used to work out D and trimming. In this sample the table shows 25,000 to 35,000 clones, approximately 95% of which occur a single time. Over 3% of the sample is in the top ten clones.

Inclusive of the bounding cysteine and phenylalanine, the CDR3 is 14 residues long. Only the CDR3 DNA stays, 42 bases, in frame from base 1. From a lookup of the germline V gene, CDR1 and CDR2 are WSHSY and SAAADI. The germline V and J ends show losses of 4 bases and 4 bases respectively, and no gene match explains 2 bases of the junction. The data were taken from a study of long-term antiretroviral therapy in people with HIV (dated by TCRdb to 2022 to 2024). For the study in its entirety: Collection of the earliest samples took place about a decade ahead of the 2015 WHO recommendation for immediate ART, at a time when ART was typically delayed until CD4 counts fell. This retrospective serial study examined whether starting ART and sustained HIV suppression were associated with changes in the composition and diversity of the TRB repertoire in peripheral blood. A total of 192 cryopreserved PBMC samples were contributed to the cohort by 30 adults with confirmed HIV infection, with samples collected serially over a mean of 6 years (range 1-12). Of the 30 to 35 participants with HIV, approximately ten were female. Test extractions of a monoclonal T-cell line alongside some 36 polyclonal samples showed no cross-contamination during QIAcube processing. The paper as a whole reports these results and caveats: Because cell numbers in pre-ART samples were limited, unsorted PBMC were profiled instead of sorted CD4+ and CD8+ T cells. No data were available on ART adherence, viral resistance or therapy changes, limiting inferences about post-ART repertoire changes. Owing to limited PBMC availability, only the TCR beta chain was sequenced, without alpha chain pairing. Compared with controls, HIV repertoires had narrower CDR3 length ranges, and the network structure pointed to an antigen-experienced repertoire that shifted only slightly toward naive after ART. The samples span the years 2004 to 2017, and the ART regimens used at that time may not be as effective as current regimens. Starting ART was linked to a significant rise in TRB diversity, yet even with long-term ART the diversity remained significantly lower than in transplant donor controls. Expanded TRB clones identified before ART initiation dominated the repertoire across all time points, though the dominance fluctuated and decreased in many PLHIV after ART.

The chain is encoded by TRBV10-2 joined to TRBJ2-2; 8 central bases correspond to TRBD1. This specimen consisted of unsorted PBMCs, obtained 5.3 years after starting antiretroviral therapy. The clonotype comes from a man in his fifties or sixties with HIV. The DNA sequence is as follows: TGCGCCAGCAGTGTAACAGGGGGCACCGGGGAGCTGTTTTTT. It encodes CASSVTGGTGELFF.